These T cell receptor beta chains were read from a single sample in a study of T cell repertoires in cytomegalovirus infection. TCRdb redid the calling of the reads with MiXCR, one entry per CDR3 protein. In the table there are under 120,000 distinct CDR3 sequences, under 50% of which are singletons. Their antigens are not known. Sequenced here: CD8+ T cells from cultured PBMCs, sampled from culture after CMV antigen stimulation. These receptor sequences come from a human donor in good health (CMV status not recorded). Some clones in this sample may be carry-over from other donors' samples. Each CDR3 is given with its conserved first and last residue. A D gene is named only where the DNA matches it firmly. For some rows the clone size is stated as once, few or many, or as a class when expanded; others skip it.

J gene: TRBJ2-1; clone size: few; V gene: TRBV7-9; D gene: -; CDR3 protein: CASTRSPQLEQFF; CDR3 DNA: TGTGCCAGCACCAGGTCCCCGCAATTAGAGCAGTTCTTC
J gene: TRBJ2-1; clone size: few; V gene: TRBV7-2; D gene: TRBD1; CDR3 protein: CASSLVPGQAYNEQFF; CDR3 DNA: TGTGCCAGCAGCTTGGTCCCGGGACAGGCCTACAATGAGCAGTTCTTC
J gene: TRBJ2-7; clone size: -; V gene: TRBV7-6; D gene: TRBD2; CDR3 protein: CASSSLAGGIEQYF; CDR3 DNA: TGTGCCAGCAGCTCACTAGCGGGGGGGATCGAGCAGTACTTC
J gene: TRBJ2-3; clone size: few; V gene: TRBV7-9; D gene: TRBD2; CDR3 protein: CASSSRTSGATDTQYF; CDR3 DNA: TGTGCCAGCAGCTCGCGGACTAGCGGGGCCACAGATACGCAGTATTTT
J gene: TRBJ2-3; clone size: -; V gene: TRBV7-2; D gene: TRBD2; CDR3 protein: CASSLLAGGITDTQYF; CDR3 DNA: TGTGCCAGCAGCTTACTAGCGGGGGGAATCACAGATACGCAGTATTTT
J gene: TRBJ2-7; clone size: few; V gene: TRBV7-6; D gene: -; CDR3 protein: CASSPEGASYEQYF; CDR3 DNA: TGTGCCAGCAGCCCAGAGGGAGCCTCCTACGAGCAGTACTTC
J gene: TRBJ2-1; clone size: -; V gene: TRBV12-3/TRBV12-4; D gene: -; CDR3 protein: CASSEDPDNEQFF; CDR3 DNA: TGTGCCAGCAGCGAAGACCCAGACAATGAGCAGTTCTTC
J gene: TRBJ2-1; clone size: -; V gene: TRBV20-1; D gene: TRBD2; CDR3 protein: CSASDLAGDYNEQFF; CDR3 DNA: TGCAGTGCTAGTGACCTAGCGGGGGACTACAATGAGCAGTTCTTC
J gene: TRBJ2-7; clone size: -; V gene: TRBV20-1; D gene: -; CDR3 protein: CSAYLPGDSFYEQYF; CDR3 DNA: TGCAGTGCTTACCTTCCTGGGGACTCCTTCTACGAGCAGTACTTC
J gene: TRBJ2-3; clone size: -; V gene: TRBV19; D gene: TRBD2; CDR3 protein: CASSSGGASDTQYF; CDR3 DNA: TGTGCCAGTAGTAGCGGGGGGGCGTCAGATACGCAGTATTTT
J gene: TRBJ2-1; clone size: -; V gene: TRBV7-9; D gene: TRBD2; CDR3 protein: CASSPSGINEQFF; CDR3 DNA: TGTGCCAGCAGCCCGAGCGGGATCAATGAGCAGTTCTTC
J gene: TRBJ2-1; clone size: -; V gene: TRBV4-1; D gene: -; CDR3 protein: CASSQQGAEQFF; CDR3 DNA: TGCGCCAGCAGCCAACAAGGAGCTGAGCAGTTCTTC
J gene: TRBJ2-3; clone size: -; V gene: TRBV20-1; D gene: -; CDR3 protein: CSARVVAPGDTQYF; CDR3 DNA: TGCAGTGCTAGAGTGGTGGCTCCGGGGGATACGCAGTATTTT
J gene: TRBJ2-7; clone size: few; V gene: TRBV7-8; D gene: -; CDR3 protein: CASSLEVGSYEQYF; CDR3 DNA: TGTGCCAGCAGCTTAGAGGTCGGATCCTACGAGCAGTACTTC
J gene: TRBJ1-2; clone size: -; V gene: TRBV28; D gene: TRBD1; CDR3 protein: CASSTPGGGDGYTF; CDR3 DNA: TGTGCCAGCAGTACCCCAGGGGGCGGAGATGGCTACACCTTC
J gene: TRBJ1-5; clone size: many; V gene: TRBV20-1; D gene: -; CDR3 protein: CSARKVRGNQPQHF; CDR3 DNA: TGCAGTGCTAGAAAGGTGCGTGGCAATCAGCCCCAGCATTTT
J gene: TRBJ1-6; clone size: few; V gene: TRBV6-5; D gene: -; CDR3 protein: CATHPMSSYNSPLHF; CDR3 DNA: TGTGCCACCCACCCGATGAGCTCCTATAATTCACCCCTCCACTTT
J gene: TRBJ1-1; clone size: -; V gene: TRBV7-9; D gene: -; CDR3 protein: CASSEQGLGTEAFF; CDR3 DNA: TGTGCCAGCAGCGAACAGGGACTCGGCACTGAAGCTTTCTTT
J gene: TRBJ1-5; clone size: few; V gene: TRBV6-2/TRBV6-3; D gene: -; CDR3 protein: CASSTEGQSFYQPQHF; CDR3 DNA: TGTGCCAGCAGTACCGAGGGGCAGAGCTTTTATCAGCCCCAGCATTTT
J gene: TRBJ2-1; clone size: few; V gene: TRBV12-3/TRBV12-4; D gene: TRBD2; CDR3 protein: CASSLSSGGLSSYNEQFF; CDR3 DNA: TGTGCCAGCAGTTTGTCTAGCGGGGGGCTCAGCTCCTACAATGAGCAGTTCTTC
J gene: TRBJ2-3; clone size: once; V gene: TRBV14; D gene: -; CDR3 protein: CASSQGSLSTDTQYF; CDR3 DNA: TGTGCCAGCAGCCAAGGGTCCCTTAGCACAGATACGCAGTATTTT
J gene: TRBJ1-5; clone size: -; V gene: TRBV5-6; D gene: -; CDR3 protein: CASSQASARNNQPQHF; CDR3 DNA: TGTGCCAGCAGCCAAGCCTCAGCCAGGAACAATCAGCCCCAGCATTTT
J gene: TRBJ2-7; clone size: -; V gene: TRBV4-1; D gene: -; CDR3 protein: CASSQMMVRAHEQYF; CDR3 DNA: TGCGCCAGCAGCCAAATGATGGTCAGGGCTCACGAGCAGTACTTC
J gene: TRBJ2-7; clone size: -; V gene: TRBV2; D gene: -; CDR3 protein: CASSGQYPSIPYEQYF; CDR3 DNA: TGTGCCAGCAGCGGACAGTATCCGAGCATCCCTTACGAGCAGTACTTC
J gene: TRBJ1-1; clone size: -; V gene: TRBV5-6; D gene: -; CDR3 protein: CASRVQGGGTEAFF; CDR3 DNA: TGTGCCAGCAGAGTTCAGGGCGGAGGCACTGAAGCTTTCTTT
J gene: TRBJ2-1; clone size: -; V gene: TRBV12-3/TRBV12-4; D gene: -; CDR3 protein: CASTPRGGGRYEQFF; CDR3 DNA: TGTGCCAGCACCCCTCGAGGGGGGGGAAGGTATGAGCAGTTCTTC
J gene: TRBJ1-5; clone size: -; V gene: TRBV27; D gene: -; CDR3 protein: CASSPLQGTGANQPQHF; CDR3 DNA: TGTGCCAGCAGTCCGCTCCAGGGTACTGGGGCCAATCAGCCCCAGCATTTT
J gene: TRBJ2-3; clone size: -; V gene: TRBV7-2; D gene: -; CDR3 protein: CASSLVGSADTQYF; CDR3 DNA: TGTGCCAGCAGCTTAGTCGGTTCGGCAGATACGCAGTATTTT
J gene: TRBJ2-3; clone size: few; V gene: TRBV4-1; D gene: -; CDR3 protein: CASSPSGRGTDTQYF; CDR3 DNA: TGCGCCAGCAGCCCCTCGGGGCGGGGCACAGATACGCAGTATTTT
J gene: TRBJ1-2; clone size: -; V gene: TRBV6-5; D gene: TRBD1; CDR3 protein: CASSAQGAQANYGYTF; CDR3 DNA: TGTGCCAGCAGTGCTCAGGGGGCGCAAGCTAACTATGGCTACACCTTC
J gene: TRBJ2-3; clone size: -; V gene: TRBV19; D gene: -; CDR3 protein: CASRPLGAPGDTQYF; CDR3 DNA: TGTGCCAGTAGGCCCCTGGGCGCCCCAGGGGATACGCAGTATTTT
J gene: TRBJ1-1; clone size: -; V gene: TRBV19; D gene: -; CDR3 protein: CASSMGLNTEAFF; CDR3 DNA: TGTGCCAGTAGTATGGGACTAAACACTGAAGCTTTCTTT
J gene: TRBJ2-2; clone size: -; V gene: TRBV7-6; D gene: -; CDR3 protein: CASSFRARGTDTGELFF; CDR3 DNA: TGTGCCAGCAGCTTCCGAGCGAGGGGGACGGACACCGGGGAGCTGTTTTTT
J gene: TRBJ2-7; clone size: -; V gene: TRBV7-8; D gene: -; CDR3 protein: CASSSFLEGYEQYF; CDR3 DNA: TGTGCCAGCAGCTCCTTCCTCGAGGGCTACGAGCAGTACTTC
J gene: TRBJ1-1; clone size: many; V gene: TRBV6-1; D gene: -; CDR3 protein: CASSLRGGADTEAFF; CDR3 DNA: TGTGCCAGCAGTCTCCGAGGGGGGGCGGACACTGAAGCTTTCTTT
J gene: TRBJ2-1; clone size: few; V gene: TRBV7-9; D gene: TRBD2; CDR3 protein: CASSLARGLAGIEQFF; CDR3 DNA: TGTGCCAGCAGCTTAGCGCGTGGACTAGCGGGGATTGAGCAGTTCTTC
J gene: TRBJ1-2; clone size: -; V gene: TRBV28; D gene: TRBD1; CDR3 protein: CATKQGARGYTF; CDR3 DNA: TGTGCCACTAAACAGGGGGCGCGGGGCTACACCTTC
J gene: TRBJ2-1; clone size: few; V gene: TRBV27; D gene: -; CDR3 protein: CASSFRGVWEQFF; CDR3 DNA: TGTGCCAGCAGTTTTAGGGGGGTGTGGGAGCAGTTCTTC
J gene: TRBJ1-6; clone size: -; V gene: TRBV7-6; D gene: -; CDR3 protein: CASSFIPRGANSPLHF; CDR3 DNA: TGTGCCAGCAGCTTTATCCCTCGGGGGGCTAATTCACCCCTCCACTTT
J gene: TRBJ2-3; clone size: -; V gene: TRBV6-6; D gene: TRBD1; CDR3 protein: CASSYEGWTGSMTDTQYF; CDR3 DNA: TGTGCCAGCAGTTACGAGGGGTGGACAGGGAGTATGACAGATACGCAGTATTTT
J gene: TRBJ2-1; clone size: -; V gene: TRBV7-3; D gene: -; CDR3 protein: CASSPGARTYNEQFF; CDR3 DNA: TGTGCCAGCAGCCCGGGGGCTAGGACCTACAATGAGCAGTTCTTC